The TCR beta chain described here comes from a study of OX40 agonist ivuxolimab in advanced cancers. Study context: Having had anti-PD-1, anti-PD-L1 or anti-CTLA-4 therapy before was allowed, and over 35% had some.

About this clone: Its antigen is not identified.

The data were produced by immunoSEQ multiplex PCR, yet TCRdb's version contains in-frame clones alone and is incomplete. The data show more than 45,000 clones, with approximately 90% seen just once and about a fifth held by the top ten. The CDR3 consists of 13 residues. V gave up 3 bases and J gave up 0 bases, with 7 bases separating them. Germline assignment: CDR1 SGDLS and CDR2 YYNGEE. Study conclusions and caveats: Individuals who were partial responders at 0.1-3.0 mg/kg had clonal expansion that ranked among the lowest. At 0.1 to 3.0 mg/kg, clonal expansion of CD4+ and CD8+ blood T cells had occurred by week 6.

The specimen comprised CD4+ or CD8+ T cells sorted from blood, sampled in a trial of the OX40 agonist ivuxolimab. This sequence joins TRBV9 and TRBJ2-7; D gene ambiguous. The clonotype comes from an adult with an advanced solid tumor such as melanoma, head and neck, liver or kidney cancer. The DNA of the CDR3 is TGTGCCAGCAGCGACGGCGGCTCCTACGAGCAGTACTTC. This gives the protein CASSDGGSYEQYF.